The 7 T cell receptor beta chains in this list originate from one sample, sequenced in a study of control samples from healthy donors and cancer patients. The repertoire was sequenced with immunoSEQ multiplex PCR; TCRdb's copy has only in-frame clones and lacks some. The profile shows approximately 140,000 clones, less than 95% of them singletons. Sequenced sample: blood. All receptors come from a man between 18 and 29 years old in good health.

The chain couples TRBV10-3 to TRBJ2-5; D is ambiguous. CDR3 length: 13 amino acids. Germline loops: CDR1 ENHRY, CDR2 SYGVKD. Trimming stripped 4 bases from V and 4 bases from J, with 10 bases between. This CDR3 is CAISVGEGETQYF. The DNA of the CDR3 is TGTGCCATCAGTGTTGGGGAAGGAGAGACCCAGTACTTC.

This chain links TRBV30 with TRBJ1-2; 7 bases line up with TRBD1. The CDR3 is 15 residues long. CDR1 is GTSNPN, CDR2 SVGIG, per germline (reference sequence). V trimming: 0 bases; J trimming: 6 bases; junction bases outside the gene matches: 10. This CDR3 reads CAWSVPPDRADGYTF. The DNA for the CDR3 is TGTGCCTGGAGTGTCCCCCCCGACAGGGCAGATGGCTACACCTTC.

J is TRBJ1-6 and V is TRBV7-9; D is perhaps TRBD1 (5 bases). This CDR3 spans 14 amino acids. Per the germline V gene, CDR1 is SEHNR and CDR2 is FQNEAQ (reference sequence). V lost 4 bases, J lost 8 bases, and 12 bases lay in between. The CDR3 is CASSYSVGHSPLHF. The CDR3 coding sequence is TGTGCCAGCAGCTATTCAGTGGGGCATTCACCCCTCCACTTT.

The rearrangement uses TRBV13 and TRBJ2-1; D is uncertain. CDR1 and CDR2 (germline): PRHDT, FYEKMQ (reference sequence). V lost 1 base and J 5 bases, leaving 6 bases between the germline ends. CDR3 length: 13 amino acids. The CDR3 nucleotides read TGTGCCAGCAGCTTAGAGGCCGACAATGAGCAGTTCTTC. Translated: CASSLEADNEQFF. The full variable domain, rest sourced from reference TRBV13 and TRBJ2-1, is AAGVIQSPRHLIKEKRETATLKCYPIPRHDTVYWYQQGPGQDPQFLISFYEKMQSDKGSIPDRFSAQQFSDYHSELNMSSLELGDSALYFCASSLEADNEQFFGPGTRLTVL.

The CDR3 protein is CASSLGGGAGETQYF. As DNA, the CDR3 is TGTGCCAGCAGCTTAGGCGGGGGGGCCGGGGAGACCCAGTACTTC. This sequence joins TRBV9 and TRBJ2-5; 9 bases align to TRBD2. Trimming removed 4 bases from V and 5 bases from J; junction bases left unmatched: 9. Germline CDR1 is SGDLS and CDR2 is YYNGEE. There are 15 residues in the CDR3.

The rearrangement uses TRBV28 and TRBJ2-1; D is perhaps TRBD2 (5 bases). Between the trimmed V and J ends, which lost 4 bases and 5 bases, there was a span of 9 bases. Germline CDR1 and CDR2: MDHEN and SYDVKM. The CDR3 runs 13 residues. The CDR3 is CASSWRGNNEQFF. CDR3 in DNA: TGTGCCAGCAGTTGGCGAGGGAACAATGAGCAGTTCTTC.

V and J are TRBV3-1 (or the pseudogene TRBV3-2) and TRBJ2-4; D remains ambiguous. The germline V gene encodes CDR1 LGHDT and CDR2 YNNKEL (reference sequence). CDR3 length: 13 residues. V lost 3 bases, J lost 5 bases, and 8 bases lay in between. CDR3 DNA sequence: TGTGCCAGCAGCCACAACCGGGAAAACATTCAGTACTTC. Its protein product is CASSHNRENIQYF.